These T cell receptor beta chains were read from a single sample in a study of immune evolution from preneoplasia to lung adenocarcinoma. Clones were read by immunoSEQ multiplex PCR, and TCRdb kept only the in-frame ones, dropping some. The table has about 4,900 clones, 85% to 90% seen once. Sequenced material: FFPE atypical adenomatous hyperplasia tissue from the lung. These TCRs come from a person between 65 and 80 years old with lung adenocarcinoma. Both conserved end residues are part of each CDR3. A D gene is named only where the DNA matches it firmly. Size is omitted from some rows. Given values are once, few, many or a class for expanded clones.

V gene,J gene,D gene,clone size,CDR3 DNA,CDR3 protein
TRBV13,TRBJ1-1,TRBD1,once,TGTGCCAGCAGCGCGCGGACAGGGGACACTGAAGCTTTCTTT,CASSARTGDTEAFF
TRBV28,TRBJ2-7,-,-,TGTGCCAGCAGTTTTCTACGGAATTCCTACGAGCAGTACTTC,CASSFLRNSYEQYF
TRBV7-9,TRBJ2-1,TRBD2,-,TGTGCCAGCAGACTGCTAGCGGGGGGGCACAATGAGCAGTTCTTC,CASRLLAGGHNEQFF
TRBV19,TRBJ1-6,-,-,TGTGCCAGTACCCACAACACCCGGAGTACCCTCCACTTT,CASTHNTRSTLHF
TRBV19,TRBJ1-1,-,-,TGTGCCAGTTCCCAGGGACCGGGCACTGAAGCTTTCTTT,CASSQGPGTEAFF
TRBV6-9,TRBJ2-7,TRBD2,-,TGTGCCAGTCGGACTAGCGGGAGCTACGAGCAGTACTTC,CASRTSGSYEQYF
TRBV5-6,TRBJ2-1,TRBD2,-,TGTGCCAGCAGCTTACTAGCGGGAGGGCCTCAGGATGAGCAGTTCTTC,CASSLLAGGPQDEQFF
TRBV15,TRBJ2-5,-,-,TGTGCCACCAGCAGAGATAACGGGGGAGAGACCCAGTACTTC,CATSRDNGGETQYF
TRBV6-4,TRBJ2-7,-,-,TGTGCCAGCTTGATATGGGAGCAGTACTTC,CASLIWEQYF
TRBV14,TRBJ2-7,TRBD1,-,TGTGCCAGCAGCCAAGTGGGGGAACAGGGGTCCTACGAGCAGTACTTC,CASSQVGEQGSYEQYF
TRBV28,TRBJ2-5,-,-,TGTGCCAGCAGCAAAACAGGTACCCAGTACTTC,CASSKTGTQYF
TRBV7-8,TRBJ2-1,-,once,TGTGCCAGCAGCTTAATGGGGGTGGAGCAGTTCTTC,CASSLMGVEQFF
TRBV30,TRBJ1-5,-,-,TGTGCCTGGAGCGTGGATGATGGAAAGCCCCAGCATTTT,CAWSVDDGKPQHF
TRBV2,TRBJ2-5,-,-,TGTGCCAGCAGGGATAGACTGGACCGTGAGACCCAGTACTTC,CASRDRLDRETQYF
TRBV15,TRBJ1-5,-,-,TGTGCCACCAGGACGGATTATAGCAATCAGCCCCAGCATTTT,CATRTDYSNQPQHF
TRBV9,TRBJ2-1,-,few,TGTGCCAGCAGTGGCGGTAGTATCGAGCAGTTCTTC,CASSGGSIEQFF
TRBV6-5,TRBJ1-2,-,-,TGTGCCAGCCTAGGCAACTATGGTTACACCTTC,CASLGNYGYTF
TRBV18,TRBJ2-5,-,-,TGTGCCAGCTCACGACTACAGGGATCCCAAGAGACCCAGTACTTC,CASSRLQGSQETQYF
TRBV7-2,TRBJ2-3,-,-,TGTGCCAGCAGCCCACCGGCCTCAGATACGCAGTATTTT,CASSPPASDTQYF
TRBV27,TRBJ2-7,TRBD1,-,TGTGCCAGCAGACAGGGGACCACTGGGTCCGAGCAGTACTTC,CASRQGTTGSEQYF
TRBV19,TRBJ2-7,TRBD1,-,TGTGCCAGTAGTTGGGACAGGGGCTACGAGCAGTACTTC,CASSWDRGYEQYF
TRBV15,TRBJ2-1,TRBD2,-,TGTGCCACCAGCAGAGCTAGCGGAGGATACAATGAGCAGTTCTTC,CATSRASGGYNEQFF
TRBV9,TRBJ2-7,-,-,TGTGCCAGCAGCGTCAGGCCGAGCTCCTACGAGCAGTACTTC,CASSVRPSSYEQYF
TRBV4-1,TRBJ1-4,-,-,TGCGCCAGCAGCCAAGGTTCTAAGACGGGTACTAACGAAAAACTGTTTTTT,CASSQGSKTGTNEKLFF
TRBV21-1,TRBJ2-7,-,-,TGTGCCAGCAGGTTCTACGAGCAGTACTTC,CASRFYEQYF
TRBV5-1,TRBJ2-3,-,-,TGCGCCAGCAGCCCTCTCCCCCCCCCTAGCACAGATACGCAGTATTTT,CASSPLPPPSTDTQYF
TRBV7-3,TRBJ2-6,-,-,TGTGCCAGCAGCCCAATAAAGGAGGGCTCTGGGGCCAACGTCCTGACTTTC,CASSPIKEGSGANVLTF
TRBV13,TRBJ1-1,-,-,TGTGCCAGCAGCTTTGGGGCAGCAAACACTGAAGCTTTCTTT,CASSFGAANTEAFF
TRBV7-9,TRBJ2-1,-,-,TGTGCCAGCAGCTTAGGGGCGGAGGCCTACAATGAGCAGTTCTTC,CASSLGAEAYNEQFF
TRBV6-6,TRBJ1-1,-,once,TGTGCCAGCAGTCCCCAATACACGAGGGAAGCTTTCTTT,CASSPQYTREAFF
TRBV28,TRBJ2-3,TRBD1,once,TGTGCCAGCCAGAGGAGACAGGGCTTGCTCACAGATACGCAGTATTTT,CASQRRQGLLTDTQYF
TRBV27,TRBJ2-7,TRBD1,-,TGTGCCAGCAGTCCCTTACAGGGGGCCTACGAGCAGTACTTC,CASSPLQGAYEQYF
TRBV6-5,TRBJ2-1,-,-,TGTGCCCTCCAAGCTGGCAGCCGACAAAATGAGCAGTTCTTC,CALQAGSRQNEQFF
TRBV6-1,TRBJ1-4,-,-,TGTGCCAGCAGTGAAGTGCTAACTATGCCAACTAATGAAAAACTGTTTTTT,CASSEVLTMPTNEKLFF
TRBV14,TRBJ1-4,-,-,TGTGCCAGCAGCCAAGACGAACAGACGGGACGTGGTGAAAAACTGTTTTTT,CASSQDEQTGRGEKLFF
TRBV7-9,TRBJ1-5,-,-,TGTGCCAGCAGCCCGGACGGCACTAGCAATCAGCCCCAGCATTTT,CASSPDGTSNQPQHF
TRBV18,TRBJ2-5,-,-,TGTGCCAGCTCACCAACTACCAAAGAGACCCAGTACTTC,CASSPTTKETQYF
TRBV14,TRBJ2-3,TRBD2,-,TGTGCCAGCAGCCACCCGGGGGGGGGCTTTGTTACGCAGTATTTT,CASSHPGGGFVTQYF
TRBV6-1,TRBJ1-4,-,-,TGTGCCAGCAGTGTTAGACAGTTACGGGAAAAACTGTTTTTT,CASSVRQLREKLFF
TRBV9,TRBJ2-3,TRBD2,-,TGTGCCAGCAGCGTAGGCGGGGGGGCCCCAGATACGCAGTATTTT,CASSVGGGAPDTQYF
TRBV9,TRBJ1-2,-,-,TGTGCCAGCAGCGTGACAGCGTTCGGTGGCTACACCTTC,CASSVTAFGGYTF
TRBV10-2,TRBJ1-1,-,-,TGCGCCAGCACCCAGACAGGTTCAGGATCTGAAGCTTTCTTT,CASTQTGSGSEAFF
TRBV2,TRBJ1-3,-,-,TGTGCCAGCAGTGGGCCAGGCCTCTCTGGAAACACCATATATTTT,CASSGPGLSGNTIYF
TRBV9,TRBJ1-2,TRBD1,-,TGTGCCAGCAGCGAACTCCGGGACAGGGGGCACCCTTTATATGGCTACACCTTC,CASSELRDRGHPLYGYTF
TRBV11-2,TRBJ1-1,TRBD1,-,TGTGCCAGCAGCTCGGACAGGGAATGGTATACTGAAGCTTTCTTT,CASSSDREWYTEAFF
TRBV9,TRBJ2-3,-,-,TGTGCCAGCAGCTACTGGGACCGCACAGATACGCAGTATTTT,CASSYWDRTDTQYF
TRBV13,TRBJ2-7,-,-,TGTGCCAGCAGCGAGGGTTTGGCCTACGAGCAGTACTTC,CASSEGLAYEQYF
TRBV7-8,TRBJ2-7,-,-,TGTGCCAGCAGCCGAGGGGCGGGGGCCTCCTACGAGCAGTACTTC,CASSRGAGASYEQYF
TRBV14,TRBJ1-4,TRBD1,-,TGTGCCAGCAGCCAAGTGAAGGGACAGGGAGATGAAAAACTGTTTTTT,CASSQVKGQGDEKLFF
TRBV4-1,TRBJ2-7,-,-,TGCGCCAGCAGCCCCCCAGGATACGAGCAGTACTTC,CASSPPGYEQYF
TRBV7-8,TRBJ2-3,TRBD2,-,TGTGCCAGCAGCTTATCCTCCGGACTAGCGGGGGGTCTGGCAGATACGCAGTATTTT,CASSLSSGLAGGLADTQYF
TRBV9,TRBJ2-2,-,-,TGTGCCAGCAGCCCCTCAAACACCGGGGAGCTGTTTTTT,CASSPSNTGELFF